This section outlines one TCR beta chain sequence together with its context. Its antigen is still unknown. The data stem from a study of T-cell reconstitution after alpha-beta-depleted transplantation in children. Study-wide results and caveats: When one year had passed after transplant, most T-cell counts and diversity came from newly produced T cells. Reportedly, alpha-beta T cells present about two months post-transplant originated from several hundred expanded clones of graft origin. Recipient T cells and thymic progenitors that survived gave rise to the high TCRbeta diversity observed at day 60 in some patients.

Unique molecular identifiers tagged the TCRbeta library. TCRdb reprocessed the PCR reads with MiXCR, giving one entry per CDR3 protein. Of approximately 800,000 distinct CDR3 sequences in the sample, 16% were seen once. In germline, CDR1 is LNHNV, CDR2 YYDKDF (reference sequence). The CDR3 runs 16 residues. Trimming left V 4 bases short and J 2 bases short, with 16 bases between. This TCR was sampled from a male patient younger than 18 who had a stem cell transplant for acute lymphoblastic leukemia, so the T cells may come from the graft donor. J is TRBJ2-3 and V is TRBV15; D is perhaps TRBD1 or TRBD2 (5 bases each). The sequenced sample was PBMCs, mostly from graft donor cells, obtained 360 days after TCRalphabeta/CD19-depleted stem cell transplant. The CDR3 region has the DNA TGTGCCACCAGCATAGTACTTGGGACGGACACAGATACGCAGTATTTT. It is translated as CATSIVLGTDTDTQYF.